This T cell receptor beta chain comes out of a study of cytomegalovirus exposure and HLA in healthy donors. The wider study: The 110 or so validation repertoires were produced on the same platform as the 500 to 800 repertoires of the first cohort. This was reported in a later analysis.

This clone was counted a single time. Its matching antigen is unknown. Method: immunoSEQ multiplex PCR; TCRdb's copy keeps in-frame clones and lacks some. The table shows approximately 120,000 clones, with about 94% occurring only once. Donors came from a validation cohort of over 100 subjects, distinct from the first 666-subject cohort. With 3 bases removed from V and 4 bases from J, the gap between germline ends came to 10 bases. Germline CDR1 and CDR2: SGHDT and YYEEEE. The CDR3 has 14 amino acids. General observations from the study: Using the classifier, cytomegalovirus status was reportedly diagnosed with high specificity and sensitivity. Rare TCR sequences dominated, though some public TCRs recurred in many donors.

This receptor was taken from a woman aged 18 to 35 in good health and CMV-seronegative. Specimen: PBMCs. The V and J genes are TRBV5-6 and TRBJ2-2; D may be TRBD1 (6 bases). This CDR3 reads CASSYREGTGELFF. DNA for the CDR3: TGTGCCAGCAGCTACAGGGAAGGCACCGGGGAGCTGTTTTTT.